The T cell receptor (beta chain) under discussion was sequenced for a study of cytomegalovirus exposure and HLA in healthy donors. Study-wide results and limits: Reports indicate that TCR beta sequences accurately predicted the HLA-A and HLA-B alleles of most subjects. A list of roughly 180 TCR beta chains associated with cytomegalovirus was given. Previously analyzed data showed that most TCR beta V segments were productive at a frequency of about 87% or about 30%. TCR beta V- and J-gene trimming was later associated with a missense DCLRE1C variant.

Researchers ran the PCR with 60 Vbeta and 13 Jbeta primers. The data were produced by immunoSEQ multiplex PCR, yet TCRdb's version contains in-frame clones alone and is incomplete. The sample holds 180,000 or so clones, approximately 80% seen once. Concerning this clone itself: Its specificity is not known. Its ends do not fully match the called genes, so a read error is possible.

Germline V gene lookup returns CDR1 SGHTA and CDR2 FQGNSA. The CDR3 extends over 15 amino acids. What was sequenced was PBMCs. The chain uses TRBV7-2 and TRBJ2-7, with D possibly TRBD2 on 6 matching bases. The receptor was isolated from a female donor in good health and CMV-seronegative. The CDR3 DNA follows: TGTGCCAGCAGCCTAGCCCGGGGGACTCTCTACGAGCAGTACTTC. This codes for CASSLARGTLYEQYF.